The source of this T cell receptor beta chain is a study of read filtering for tumor transcriptome and immune sequencing. This library used roughly 400 ng RNA and molecular barcoded adaptors spanning alpha/delta and beta/gamma chains. TCRdb processed the reads anew with MiXCR; each CDR3 protein has one entry. The sample has 100,000 to 150,000 distinct CDR3 sequences, about 13% seen once. This clonotype was observed a few times. V gave up 2 bases and J gave up 7 bases; unmatched junction bases: 6. The germline CDR1 and CDR2 sequences are SGHRS and YFSETQ. The CDR3 has 15 amino acids. This sequence was found in a donor at least 40 years old with multiple myeloma. The sample taken for sequencing was a population of CD138-negative cells sorted from bone marrow. The chain carries TRBV5-1 and TRBJ2-2; 9 nucleotides line up with TRBD1. Written as DNA, the CDR3 is TGCGCCAGCAGCTTAGGGACAGGGATCGGCGGGGAGCTGTTTTTT. Protein sequence: CASSLGTGIGGELFF.